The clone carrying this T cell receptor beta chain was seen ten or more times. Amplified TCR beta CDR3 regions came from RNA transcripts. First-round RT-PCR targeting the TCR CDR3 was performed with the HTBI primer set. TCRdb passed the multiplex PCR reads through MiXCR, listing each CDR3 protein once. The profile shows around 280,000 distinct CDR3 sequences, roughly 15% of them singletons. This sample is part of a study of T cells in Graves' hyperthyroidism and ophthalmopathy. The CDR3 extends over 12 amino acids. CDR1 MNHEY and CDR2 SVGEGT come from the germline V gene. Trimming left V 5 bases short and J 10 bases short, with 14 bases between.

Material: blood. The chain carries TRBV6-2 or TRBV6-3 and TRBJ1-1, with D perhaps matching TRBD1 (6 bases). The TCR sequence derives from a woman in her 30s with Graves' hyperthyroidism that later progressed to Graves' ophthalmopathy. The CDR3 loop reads CASSERGLRAFF. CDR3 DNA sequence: TGTGCCAGCAGTGAGCGGGGGCTTAGAGCTTTCTTT.